This TCR beta chain was identified in a study of shared clonotypes between healthy human individuals. Study-level points and caveats: For naive CD4 cells, 4% to 6% of clonotypes were shared across a handful of donors.

It was CD45RO-negative cells, positively selected for CCR7, that made up naive CD8 cells, with terminally differentiated effector memory CD45RA+ cells excluded. CDR3 length equals 14 residues. V was clipped by 6 bases and J by 2 bases, with 12 bases between them. The V gene's germline CDR1 is MNHEY and CDR2 SMNVEV (reference sequence). Comment on this clone: Its antigen is unknown.

Repertoires were generated with immunoSEQ multiplex PCR, while TCRdb's copy carries only in-frame clones and drops some. Of about 800,000 clones in the sample, roughly 96% were seen once. The sequence derives from a man under 40 in good health. The V and J genes are TRBV27 and TRBJ2-3; D possibly matches TRBD1 or TRBD2 (5 bases each). The source material was naive CD8+ T cells sorted from blood. CDR3 protein: CASSGTALTDTQYF. DNA for the CDR3: TGTGCCAGCAGCGGGACGGCACTCACAGATACGCAGTATTTT.